Below, 20 T cell receptor beta chains from the same sample are listed, as sequenced in a study of early T cells in non-severe SARS-CoV-2 infection (dated by TCRdb to about 2021). Library generation was performed with 5' RACE. The run used a NextSeq 500. Through fastp at Q25 and MiXCR, TCRdb rebuilt clones from the public reads, retaining in-frame beta chains. Here each entry gathers all rows of one CDR3 protein and keeps the most common genes and DNA. The sample table holds some 54,000 distinct CDR3 sequences, of which more than 8.5% were seen once. The ten largest clones add up to under 9% of the sample. The sequenced material came from whole blood. The receptors were gathered from an adult who was a healthcare worker with PCR-confirmed SARS-CoV-2 infection or an uninfected control (not recorded which).

This clonotype was counted many times. This chain connects TRBV6-2 or TRBV6-3 to TRBJ1-4; possible D gene TRBD1, 5 bases. The CDR3 runs to 15 residues. In germline, CDR1 is MNHEY, CDR2 SVGEGT. V lost 6 bases, J lost 9 bases, and 20 bases lay in between. DNA for the CDR3: TGTGCCAGCAGCCCCCGGGACGGCGAGATCAAAAAACTGTTTTTT. It encodes CASSPRDGEIKKLFF.

This clonotype has a handful of counts. V usage is TRBV5-4 and J usage is TRBJ2-2; weak D call: TRBD1 (5 bases). The CDR3 sequence is 13 residues long. In germline, CDR1 is SGHNT, CDR2 YYREEE (reference sequence). V was trimmed by 2 bases and J by 6 bases, leaving 8 bases between them. The CDR3 loop reads CASSLGVSGELFF. CDR3 DNA sequence: TGTGCCAGCAGCTTAGGGGTTTCCGGGGAGCTGTTTTTT.

This clonotype was counted many times. One junction end disagrees with the germline gene, perhaps due to a read error. The rearrangement joins TRBV10-3 to TRBJ2-3; 9 bases are shared with TRBD2. Germline-derived CDR1 and CDR2 are ENHRY and SYGVKD. The CDR3 consists of 15 residues. The CDR3 protein is CAISERGTSIDTQYF. CDR3 nucleotide sequence: TGTGCCATCAGTGAGCGGGGGACTAGCATAGATACGCAGTATTTT.

This chain joins TRBV12-3 or TRBV12-4 and TRBJ2-5, with D uncertain. Deletions cut 7 bases from V and 5 bases from J, with 14 bases between. The CDR3 has 13 residues. This chain's CDR3 is CASTLSLGETQYF. The CDR3 DNA reads TGTGCCAGCACCCTGTCCCTTGGGGAGACCCAGTACTTC.

Remarks on this clonotype: A clone one base away is much larger, so this may be a read error. This chain joins TRBV3-1 and TRBJ2-2, with 9 nucleotides matching TRBD2. Germline CDR1 reads LGHDT; CDR2 reads YNNKEL (reference sequence). The CDR3 sequence is 15 residues long. The CDR3 protein is CVSSRLADRFGELFF. The CDR3 coding sequence is TGTGTCAGCAGCCGACTAGCGGATCGGTTCGGGGAGCTGTTTTTT.

This clonotype came up a few times. The genes are TRBV29-1 and TRBJ2-7; D is unresolved. The CDR3 runs 13 residues. CDR1 is SQVTM, CDR2 ANQGSEA, per germline. Trimming shortened V by 2 bases and J by 2 bases, and 10 bases separated the two germline ends. The CDR3 sequence is CSVESPSTYEQYF. CDR3 nucleotides: TGCAGCGTTGAATCTCCCAGCACCTACGAGCAGTACTTC.

This clonotype has ten or more counts. The rearrangement uses TRBV7-2 and TRBJ2-2; D tentatively fits TRBD1 or TRBD2 (5 bases each). V shed 1 base and J shed 6 bases, with 9 bases lying between them. Germline CDR1 SGHTA, CDR2 FQGNSA. The CDR3 spans 14 residues. DNA for the CDR3: TGTGCCAGCAGCTTAGGGGGGAGCCCCGGGGAGCTGTTTTTT. Translation: CASSLGGSPGELFF.

This clonotype showed up many times. The chain joins TRBV10-3 to TRBJ1-2, with D hard to call. The CDR3 totals 14 residues. In germline, CDR1 is ENHRY, CDR2 SYGVKD. Trimming cost V 0 bases and J 4 bases, with 9 bases left between them. In DNA, the CDR3 is TGTGCCATCAGTGAGTCAGGGCAGGCCTATGGCTACACCTTC. Protein product: CAISESGQAYGYTF.

Comments on this clonotype: A much larger clone differs by one base, so this may be a read error. This chain joins TRBV7-8 and TRBJ2-7; 11 bases fit TRBD2. CDR3 length equals 15 residues. With V trimmed by 5 bases and J by 2 bases, 5 bases remained unmatched. Looked up from germline, CDR1 is SGHVS and CDR2 is FQNEAQ. CDR3 region: CASSRGLAEPYEQYF. CDR3 bases: TGTGCCAGCAGCCGGGGACTAGCGGAACCCTACGAGCAGTACTTC.

This clonotype was counted many times. The chain uses TRBV6-5 and TRBJ2-7; 9 bases line up with TRBD1. This CDR3 spans 17 amino acids. Germline CDR1 and CDR2: MNHEY and SVGAGI. V was pared by 6 bases and J by 0 bases, with 12 bases of the junction left unmatched. In DNA form, the CDR3 reads TGTGCCAGCAGGATTTTGGACCCGGGACAGGGCTCCTACGAGCAGTACTTC. It translates to CASRILDPGQGSYEQYF.

This clonotype is medium-sized. The chain joins TRBV7-9 to TRBJ2-1; a weak D match, TRBD2 (6 bases). The CDR3 runs to 13 residues. Germline V gives CDR1 SEHNR, CDR2 FQNEAQ (reference sequence). V was pared by 6 bases and J by 6 bases, with 12 bases between. CDR3 protein: CASSPTSTNEQFF. DNA for the CDR3: TGTGCCAGCAGTCCAACTAGCACCAATGAGCAGTTCTTC.

This clonotype was counted many times. The chain is built from TRBV6-5 and TRBJ2-7, with 7 bases fitting TRBD2. Trimming at V came to 7 bases and at J to 7 bases, leaving 10 bases not matched to a gene. The CDR3 extends over 13 amino acids. Germline CDR1 MNHEY, CDR2 SVGAGI. The CDR3 bases are TGTGCCAGCAAGGACGCACCCGGGGGGGAGCAGTACTTC. Amino acid sequence: CASKDAPGGEQYF.

This clonotype was recorded at least ten times. V and J are TRBV12-3 or TRBV12-4 and TRBJ2-2, with D perhaps assigned TRBD1 or TRBD2 (5 bases each). There are 15 residues in the CDR3. The germline V and J ends were trimmed by 7 bases and 5 bases, with 17 bases remaining between them. The chain's CDR3 is CASTPWGRGTGELFF. In DNA form, the CDR3 reads TGTGCCAGCACCCCCTGGGGGAGAGGGACCGGGGAGCTGTTTTTT.

This clonotype was recorded at least ten times. The gene calls are TRBV7-2 and TRBJ2-6; D remains ambiguous. V lost 5 bases, J lost 0 bases, and 5 bases lay in between. This CDR3 spans 14 amino acids. Germline V gene sequence: CDR1 SGHTA, CDR2 FQGNSA. DNA for the CDR3: TGTGCCAGCAGCCTCAACTCTGGGGCCAACGTCCTGACTTTC. This gives the protein CASSLNSGANVLTF.

This clonotype was seen at least ten times. This sequence joins TRBV6-2 or TRBV6-3 and TRBJ2-7; TRBD2 might be the D (5 bases). The CDR3 runs 17 residues. V lost 3 bases and J lost 3, with 21 bases in between. Germline V CDR1 and CDR2: MNHEY, SVGEGT. This CDR3 is CASSYSLREYKVYEQYF. In DNA, the CDR3 is TGTGCCAGCAGTTATTCCTTGAGGGAATATAAGGTCTACGAGCAGTACTTC.

The sample holds many counts of this clonotype. The chain joins TRBV21-1 to TRBJ1-1; the table gives TRBD1 as D, unverified against the DNA. TRBV21-1 is described as a pseudogene. The CDR3 covers 14 residues. Written as DNA, the CDR3 is TGTGCCAGCAGCAAGACAGGGGTCTACACTGAAGCTTTCTTT. Translated, it gives CASSKTGVYTEAFF.

V usage is TRBV19 and J usage is TRBJ2-7, with 7 bases lining up with TRBD1. CDR1 LNHDA and CDR2 SQIVND come from the germline V gene (reference sequence). V dropped 10 bases and J dropped 4; count of bases not matched to a gene: 10. This CDR3 is 13 amino acids long. The CDR3 is CATTGQSRYEQYF. The CDR3 DNA reads TGTGCCACCACGGGACAGTCAAGATACGAGCAGTACTTC.

This clonotype was detected ten times or more. The CDR3 bases are TGTGCCAGCAGCCCTGATAAAGCAACAGATACGCAGTATTTT. Residues: CASSPDKATDTQYF. The chain combines TRBV7-9 with TRBJ2-3, with unresolved D. Per germline, CDR1 SEHNR and CDR2 FQNEAQ (reference sequence). The V end was cut by 5 bases, the J end by 3 bases, with 12 bases between. This CDR3 contains 14 residues.

At least ten counts were recorded for this clonotype. V gene TRBV7-8 combines with J gene TRBJ2-3; TRBD1 aligns across 7 bases. CDR1 SGHVS and CDR2 FQNEAQ come from the germline V gene. This CDR3 is 16 amino acids long. The ends lost 5 bases at V and 3 bases at J; junction bases unmatched: 11. The CDR3 nucleotides read TGTGCCAGCAGCCGTTCGACGGGACAGCGAACAGATACGCAGTATTTT. Translating gives CASSRSTGQRTDTQYF.

In its sample, this clonotype was seen many times. The chain employs TRBV7-2 and TRBJ2-1, with D perhaps given as TRBD1 or TRBD2 (6 bases each). The CDR3 contains 14 residues. The germline gives CDR1 SGHTA, CDR2 FQGNSA. Trimming took off 7 bases at V and 12 bases at J, with 22 bases between the two ends. The DNA of the CDR3 is TGTGCCAGCACCTTCACCACCTGGTCGGGGGCGCAGTTCTTC. Its protein product is CASTFTTWSGAQFF. Full variable domain (remainder filled in from reference TRBV7-2 and TRBJ2-1): GAGVSQSPSNKVTEKGKDVELRCDPISGHTALYWYRQSLGQGLEFLIYFQGNSAPDKSGLPSDRFSAERTGGSVSTLTIQRTQQEDSAVYLCASTFTTWSGAQFFGPGTRLTVL.